This TCR delta chain was profiled in a study of gamma-delta T cells after stem cell transplantation. Germline CDR1 and CDR2: GEAIGNYY and EKD. J was trimmed by 0 bases and V by 1 base; bases with no gene match: 16. CDR3 size: 22 residues. This clone is classed as large (0.1 to 1%). This same CDR3 is encoded by further DNA sequences in the sample. TCRdb re-called the RT-PCR reads with CATT. The data hold about 1,200 delta-chain clones, with approximately 2.9% observed a single time. The chain uses TRDV2 and TRDJ3; 8 nucleotides match TRDD3. The clonotype was recovered from a human donor. It is not recorded whose cells these are; they may come from a transplant donor. The sequencing sample was made of gamma-delta T cells. This chain's CDR3 is CACDTAVLGGKPSSWDTRQMFF. The CDR3 DNA follows: TGTGCCTGTGACACGGCCGTACTGGGGGGGAAACCTAGCTCCTGGGACACCCGACAGATGTTTTTC.